The 5 T cell receptor beta chains given below trace back to one sample, sequenced in a study of T-cell reconstitution after alpha-beta-depleted transplantation in children. Unique molecular identifiers tagged the TCRbeta library. TCRdb itself ran the PCR reads through MiXCR, one entry per CDR3 protein. This table has hundreds of thousands of distinct CDR3 sequences, 16% appearing once. Source: PBMCs, mostly from graft donor cells, taken 360 days after TCRalphabeta/CD19-depleted stem cell transplant. The receptor source for this set is a male patient between 5 and 17 years old who had a stem cell transplant for acute lymphoblastic leukemia, so the T cells may come from the graft donor.

This clonotype occurred many times. The chain has TRBV5-1 and TRBJ2-4; D is unclear. The germline V gene encodes CDR1 SGHRS and CDR2 YFSETQ. This CDR3 region has 15 residues. The V and J ends lost 4 bases and 1 base respectively, with 12 bases between them. In DNA, the CDR3 is TGCGCCAGCAGCAGGATCCCCGCTGCCAAAAACATTCAGTACTTC. As protein: CASSRIPAAKNIQYF.

This clonotype was detected many times. The chain combines TRBV6-1 with TRBJ1-4, with D unresolved. Germline V gene sequence: CDR1 MNHNS, CDR2 SASEGT. The CDR3 totals 14 residues. V lost 3 bases and J 8 bases, leaving 13 bases between the germline ends. The chain's CDR3 is CASSDTTREEKLFF. The CDR3 bases are TGTGCCAGCAGTGACACTACCCGGGAGGAAAAACTGTTTTTT.

The chain is built from TRBV5-1 and TRBJ2-5; 14 bases agree with TRBD2. Germline V lookup: CDR1 SGHRS, CDR2 YFSETQ. CDR3 size: 18 residues. The ends lost 4 bases at V and 0 bases at J; junction bases unmatched: 8. The CDR3 DNA is TGCGCCAGCAGCGCGGGACTAGCGGGAGTTTGGTACCAAGAGACCCAGTACTTC. Translation: CASSAGLAGVWYQETQYF.

This clonotype was found a few times. V is TRBV7-2 and J is TRBJ1-4; 7 bases map to TRBD1. Germline trimming cut 5 bases from V and 7 bases from J; bases unmatched to any gene: 10. Germline CDR1 SGHTA, CDR2 FQGNSA. The CDR3 contains 15 residues. The CDR3 is CASSPTGAGGEKLFF. CDR3 coding DNA: TGTGCCAGCAGCCCCACAGGGGCCGGGGGTGAAAAACTGTTTTTT.

In its sample, this clonotype was seen a few times. The chain couples TRBV20-1 to TRBJ2-1; 10 bases match TRBD2. Germline lookup yields CDR1 DFQATT and CDR2 SNEGSKA (reference sequence). The CDR3 has 11 residues. Germline trimming cut 5 bases from V and 10 bases from J; bases unmatched to any gene: 2. The CDR3 loop reads CSAGGLAEQFF. The CDR3 DNA reads TGCAGTGCTGGGGGACTAGCGGAGCAGTTCTTC.